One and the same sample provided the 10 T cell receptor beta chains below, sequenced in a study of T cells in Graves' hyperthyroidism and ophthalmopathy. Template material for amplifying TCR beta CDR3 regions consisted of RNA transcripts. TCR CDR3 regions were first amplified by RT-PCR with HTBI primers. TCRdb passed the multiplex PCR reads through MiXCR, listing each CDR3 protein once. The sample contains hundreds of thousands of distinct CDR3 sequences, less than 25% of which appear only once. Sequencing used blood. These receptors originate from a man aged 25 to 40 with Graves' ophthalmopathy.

The CDR3 DNA reads TGTGCCAGCAGTTACTCCGCCTCAGATGAGCAGTTCTTC. Protein: CASSYSASDEQFF. The V call is TRBV6-2 or TRBV6-3, the J call TRBJ2-1; no clear D. The CDR3 has 13 residues. V was pared by 0 bases and J by 8 bases, with 8 bases between. The germline CDR1 and CDR2 sequences are MNHEY and SVGEGT.

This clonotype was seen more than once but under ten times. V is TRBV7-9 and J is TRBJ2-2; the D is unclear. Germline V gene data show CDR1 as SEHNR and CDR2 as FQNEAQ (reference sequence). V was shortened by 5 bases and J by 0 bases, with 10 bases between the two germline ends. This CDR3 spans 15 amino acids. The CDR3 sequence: CASSPQLPNTGELFF. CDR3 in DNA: TGTGCCAGCAGCCCGCAGTTGCCGAACACCGGGGAGCTGTTTTTT.

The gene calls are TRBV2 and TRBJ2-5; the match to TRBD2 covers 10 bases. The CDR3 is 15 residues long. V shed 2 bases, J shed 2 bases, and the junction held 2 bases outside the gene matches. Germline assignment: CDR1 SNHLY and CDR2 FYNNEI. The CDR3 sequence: CASSELAGEQETQYF. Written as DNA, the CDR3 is TGTGCCAGCAGTGAACTAGCGGGAGAACAAGAGACCCAGTACTTC.

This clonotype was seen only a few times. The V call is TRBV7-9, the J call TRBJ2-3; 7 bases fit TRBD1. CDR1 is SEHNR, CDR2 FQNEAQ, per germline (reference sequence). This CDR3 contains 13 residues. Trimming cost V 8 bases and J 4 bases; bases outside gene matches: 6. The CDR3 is CASVRGQADTQYF. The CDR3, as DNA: TGTGCCAGCGTTAGGGGGCAGGCAGATACGCAGTATTTT.

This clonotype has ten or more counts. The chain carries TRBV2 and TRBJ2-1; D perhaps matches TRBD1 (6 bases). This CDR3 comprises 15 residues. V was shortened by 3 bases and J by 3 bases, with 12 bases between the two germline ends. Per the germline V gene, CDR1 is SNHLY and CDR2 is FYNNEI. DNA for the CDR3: TGTGCCAGCAGTGATGTCCAGGGGTTCTACAATGAGCAGTTCTTC. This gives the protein CASSDVQGFYNEQFF.

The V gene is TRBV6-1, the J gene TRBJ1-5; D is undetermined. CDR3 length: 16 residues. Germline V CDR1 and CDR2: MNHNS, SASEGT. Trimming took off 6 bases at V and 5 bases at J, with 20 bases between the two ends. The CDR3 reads CASRSGHAEPYQPQHF. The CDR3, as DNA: TGTGCCAGCAGGTCGGGCCACGCGGAACCTTATCAGCCCCAGCATTTT.

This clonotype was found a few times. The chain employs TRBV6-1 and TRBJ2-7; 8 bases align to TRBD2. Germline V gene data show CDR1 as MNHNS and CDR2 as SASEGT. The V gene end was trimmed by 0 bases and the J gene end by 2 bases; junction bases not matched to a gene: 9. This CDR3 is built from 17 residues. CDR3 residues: CASSEAEAGDLPYEQYF. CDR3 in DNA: TGTGCCAGCAGTGAAGCCGAAGCGGGAGATCTTCCCTACGAGCAGTACTTC.

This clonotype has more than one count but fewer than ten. CDR3 DNA: TGTGCCAGCAGCCACGGGAGGGCCGCCACAGTAGCCAAAAACATTCAGTACTTC. Its protein product is CASSHGRAATVAKNIQYF. This rearrangement joins TRBV6-1 to TRBJ2-4; 8 bases agree with TRBD2. CDR3 length equals 18 residues. Trimming at V came to 6 bases and at J to 0 bases, leaving 13 bases not matched to a gene. Per the germline V gene, CDR1 is MNHNS and CDR2 is SASEGT.

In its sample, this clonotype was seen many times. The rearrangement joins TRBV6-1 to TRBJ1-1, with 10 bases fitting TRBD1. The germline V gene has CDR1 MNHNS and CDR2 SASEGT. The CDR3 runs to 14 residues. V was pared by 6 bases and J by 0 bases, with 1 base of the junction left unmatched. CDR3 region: CASSGQGVNTEAFF. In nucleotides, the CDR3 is TGTGCCAGCAGCGGACAGGGGGTGAACACTGAAGCTTTCTTT.

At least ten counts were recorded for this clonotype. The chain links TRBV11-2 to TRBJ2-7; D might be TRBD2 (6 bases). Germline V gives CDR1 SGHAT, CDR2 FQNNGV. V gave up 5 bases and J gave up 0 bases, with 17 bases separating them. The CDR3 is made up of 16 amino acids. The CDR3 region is CASSTRGAGSSYEQYF. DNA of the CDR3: TGTGCCAGCAGCACCCGAGGGGCGGGGAGCTCCTACGAGCAGTACTTC.